The 14 T cell receptor beta chains below were found in one sample sequenced in a study of blood T cell repertoires in COVID-19. Measured with immunoSEQ multiplex PCR; TCRdb has only the in-frame clones, and not every one. The sample includes 30,000 to 40,000 clones, 75% to 90% of them seen just once. Sequencing was done on a sample of peripheral blood. The receptors derive from a man between 60 and 75 years old with active or convalescent COVID-19.

The rearrangement uses TRBV5-1 and TRBJ2-1; D perhaps matches TRBD1 (5 bases). CDR3 length: 15 residues. V gave up 4 bases and J gave up 8 bases, with 19 bases separating them. Germline CDR1 is SGHRS and CDR2 is YFSETQ. This CDR3 is CASSTGLPGAYEQFF. For the CDR3, the DNA is TGCGCCAGCAGCACAGGCCTGCCTGGGGCATATGAGCAGTTCTTC.

The count of this clone is one. The rearrangement joins TRBV7-2 to TRBJ1-1; 9 bases map to TRBD1. J lost 4 bases, V lost 3 bases, and 6 bases had no gene match. The CDR3 runs to 15 residues. The germline CDR1 and CDR2 sequences are SGHTA and FQGNSA. The CDR3 DNA reads TGTGCCAGCAGCTTTGGGGACAGGGATGGCACTGAAGCTTTCTTT. Protein sequence: CASSFGDRDGTEAFF. Using reference TRBV7-2 and TRBJ1-1 for the parts outside the CDR3, the full variable domain is GAGVSQSPSNKVTEKGKDVELRCDPISGHTALYWYRQSLGQGLEFLIYFQGNSAPDKSGLPSDRFSAERTGGSVSTLTIQRTQQEDSAVYLCASSFGDRDGTEAFFGQGTRLTVV.

The chain employs TRBV29-1 and TRBJ1-2; possibly TRBD1 for D (6 bases). The V gene lost 5 bases and the J gene lost 8 bases, with 15 bases spanning the gap. Germline V CDR1 and CDR2: SQVTM, ANQGSEA. This CDR3 region has 12 residues. The CDR3 reads CSVRAGVMGYTF. CDR3 sequence (DNA): TGCAGCGTTCGGGCAGGGGTTATGGGCTACACCTTC.

V gene TRBV10-3 combines with J gene TRBJ2-3; no firm D call. V was clipped by 4 bases and J by 5 bases, with 4 bases between them. The germline V gene has CDR1 ENHRY and CDR2 SYGVKD. The CDR3 has 11 amino acids. The CDR3 loop reads CAISGGDTQYF. The CDR3 DNA is TGTGCCATCAGTGGAGGAGATACGCAGTATTTT.

The chain carries TRBV5-5 and TRBJ1-1; D is undetermined. This CDR3 contains 14 residues. Trimming took 0 bases from V and 4 from J, leaving 10 bases between them. Per germline, CDR1 SGHKS and CDR2 YYEKEE (reference sequence). CDR3 loop: CASSLVGRSTEAFF. In nucleotides, the CDR3 is TGTGCCAGCAGCTTGGTGGGTAGGAGCACTGAAGCTTTCTTT.

V usage is TRBV6-2 or TRBV6-3 and J usage is TRBJ1-4, with D maybe TRBD1 (5 bases). The CDR3 sequence is 15 residues long. CDR1 is MNHEY, CDR2 SVGEGT, per germline. V was trimmed by 2 bases and J by 2 bases, leaving 9 bases between them. CDR3 DNA: TGTGCCAGCAGTTACATGGGGGGGACTAATGAAAAACTGTTTTTT. It specifies CASSYMGGTNEKLFF.

The chain carries TRBV10-3 and TRBJ1-1; 9 bases agree with TRBD1. Per germline, CDR1 ENHRY and CDR2 SYGVKD. This CDR3 is 13 amino acids long. V was clipped by 7 bases and J by 2 bases; unmatched bases: 2. The CDR3 DNA follows: TGTGCCATCAAGGGACAGGGAAACACTGAAGCTTTCTTT. Translating gives CAIKGQGNTEAFF.

The chain joins TRBV27 to TRBJ1-5; D possibly corresponds to TRBD1 (5 bases). The CDR3 contains 14 residues. The germline V gene encodes CDR1 MNHEY and CDR2 SMNVEV (reference sequence). V shed 3 bases and J shed 5 bases, with 11 bases lying between them. The CDR3: CASSFSMGHQPQHF. Here the CDR3 DNA reads TGTGCCAGCAGTTTTTCTATGGGGCATCAGCCCCAGCATTTT.

The gene calls are TRBV6-2 or TRBV6-3 and TRBJ2-2; 7 positions agree with TRBD1. This CDR3 contains 14 residues. The germline V gene has CDR1 MNHEY and CDR2 SVGEGT. V shed 5 bases, J shed 6 bases, and the junction held 6 bases outside the gene matches. The DNA for the CDR3 is TGTGCCAGCAGTGTCCGACAGGGAGCCGGGGAGCTGTTTTTT. It encodes CASSVRQGAGELFF.

The V call is TRBV6-6, the J call TRBJ2-5; the D gene is possibly TRBD1 (6 bases). CDR3 size: 15 residues. CDR1 is MNHNY, CDR2 SVGAGI, per germline (reference sequence). With 0 bases removed from V and 4 bases from J, the gap between germline ends came to 12 bases. The CDR3 sequence is CASSYSGRGGETQYF. CDR3 bases: TGTGCCAGCAGTTACTCGGGCAGGGGCGGAGAGACCCAGTACTTC.

Of note for this clone: Germline and junction disagree at one end, which may indicate a read error. This sequence joins TRBV15 and TRBJ1-2; unclear D gene. Per the germline V gene, CDR1 is LNHNV and CDR2 is YYDKDF (reference sequence). There are 13 residues in the CDR3. The CDR3 DNA follows: TGTGTCACCAGCAGAGTTCGAGGAAGCGGCTACACCTTC. It translates to CVTSRVRGSGYTF. The variable domain in full, completed from reference TRBV15 and TRBJ1-2, reads DAMVIQNPRYQVTQFGKPVTLSCSQTLNHNVMYWYQQKSSQAPKLLFHYYDKDFNNEADTPDNFQSRRPNTSFCFLDIRSPGLGDTAMYLCVTSRVRGSGYTFGSGTRLTVV.

The V gene is TRBV12-3 or TRBV12-4, the J gene TRBJ1-2; TRBD1 is a possible D gene (6 bases). There are 13 residues in the CDR3. Trimming removed 3 bases at V and 8 bases at J, with 13 bases between. The CDR3 DNA reads TGTGCCAGCAGTTTTGGCAGGGGCTGGGGCTACACCTTC. Translation gives CASSFGRGWGYTF.

The chain recombines TRBV6-1 with TRBJ1-2; TRBD1 is a possible D gene (5 bases). V lost 3 bases and J 1 base, leaving 6 bases between the germline ends. Per germline, CDR1 MNHNS and CDR2 SASEGT. This CDR3 is 13 amino acids long. The DNA of the CDR3 is TGTGCCAGCAGTGATAGGGGTAACTATGGCTACACCTTC. Translating gives CASSDRGNYGYTF.

The rearrangement joins TRBV2 to TRBJ1-3, with TRBD1 as a possible D gene (6 bases). V dropped 3 bases and J dropped 0 bases, with 9 bases sitting between them. Germline loops: CDR1 SNHLY, CDR2 FYNNEI. CDR3 length equals 15 residues. As DNA, the CDR3 is TGTGCCAGCAGTGATGACAGGAGCTCTGGAAACACCATATATTTT. It translates to CASSDDRSSGNTIYF.